Below, 10 T cell receptor beta chains from the same sample are listed, as sequenced in a study of blood T cells in healthy people across ages. It was with a sample-barcoded 5' primer and a J-beta primer mix that a second PCR of roughly 7 to 11 cycles was run. From the 5' RACE reads, TCRdb called clonotypes with MiXCR, one entry per CDR3 protein. The sample records 700,000 or so distinct CDR3 sequences, 40% to 50% being singletons. The sample comprised blood. The receptor set was obtained from a man older than 75 in good health.

This clonotype was observed a few times. With a much larger clone just one base away, this may be a read error. The chain carries TRBV20-1 and TRBJ1-1; D ambiguous. CDR3 length: 13 amino acids. The germline CDR1 and CDR2 sequences are DFQATT and SNEGSKA (reference sequence). V lost 6 bases and J lost 2, with 13 bases in between. In DNA form, the CDR3 reads TGCAGTGCCGTAGTAAGGTCAAACACTGAAGCTTTCTTT. It translates to CSAVVRSNTEAFF.

This clonotype was detected many times. The chain is built from TRBV10-3 and TRBJ2-6; TRBD1 aligns across 7 bases. CDR3 length: 14 residues. Germline trimming cut 6 bases from V and 4 bases from J; bases unmatched to any gene: 3. Per the germline V gene, CDR1 is ENHRY and CDR2 is SYGVKD. The CDR3: CAIRTGAGANVLTF. The CDR3 nucleotides read TGTGCCATCAGAACAGGGGCCGGGGCCAACGTCCTGACTTTC.

V usage is TRBV6-2 or TRBV6-3 and J usage is TRBJ2-4; 11 bases are shared with TRBD1. Looked up from germline, CDR1 is MNHEY and CDR2 is SVGEGT. The CDR3 contains 15 residues. V trimming: 6 bases; J trimming: 3 bases; junction bases outside the gene matches: 4. The CDR3 loop reads CASSSGQGDKNIQYF. In DNA, the CDR3 is TGTGCCAGCAGCTCGGGACAGGGGGACAAAAACATTCAGTACTTC.

The chain carries TRBV11-2 and TRBJ2-1, with TRBD2 identical over 9 bases. J gave up 10 bases and V 2 bases, and 6 bases lay outside the gene matches. This CDR3 is 14 amino acids long. Germline-derived CDR1 and CDR2 are SGHAT and FQNNGV. CDR3 residues: CASSLRTSVYEQFF. In DNA, the CDR3 is TGTGCCAGCAGCTTACGGACTAGCGTGTACGAGCAGTTCTTC.

A few counts support this clonotype. The chain has TRBV27 and TRBJ2-1; 12 bases align to TRBD2. The CDR3 consists of 18 residues. Unmatched junction bases numbered 13, after V lost 3 bases and J lost 7 bases. Germline V CDR1 and CDR2: MNHEY, SMNVEV (reference sequence). CDR3 bases: TGTGCCAGCAGTTTGGGGCTCCTGACTAGCGGGAGCCTAAATGAGCAGTTCTTC. Its translation: CASSLGLLTSGSLNEQFF.

This clonotype was counted between two and nine times. The chain has TRBV5-1 and TRBJ1-2; possibly TRBD1 for D (5 bases). Germline CDR1 and CDR2: SGHRS and YFSETQ. The CDR3 consists of 14 residues. V was clipped by 0 bases and J by 3 bases, with 9 bases between them. The CDR3 nucleotides read TGCGCCAGCAGCTTGGTTCAGGGCGACTATGGCTACACCTTC. Its translation: CASSLVQGDYGYTF.

With respect to this clonotype: The junction does not match germline at one end; this may be a read error. This rearrangement joins TRBV6-6 to TRBJ2-7; 7 nucleotides line up with TRBD1. The CDR3 contains 15 residues. Per germline, CDR1 MNHNY and CDR2 SVGAGI (reference sequence). CDR3 loop: CASSPTGAYLYEQYF. CDR3 sequence (DNA): TGCGCCAGCAGCCCCACAGGGGCGTATCTCTACGAGCAGTACTTC.

In its sample, this clonotype was seen a few times. V and J are TRBV4-3 and TRBJ2-3; D possibly matches TRBD1 or TRBD2 (5 bases each). Germline values: CDR1 LGHNA, CDR2 YSLEER. This CDR3 comprises 16 residues. Trimming stripped 3 bases from V and 0 bases from J, with 13 bases between. CDR3 residues: CASSQGQGPSTDTQYF. CDR3 coding DNA: TGCGCCAGCAGCCAGGGGCAGGGACCTAGCACAGATACGCAGTATTTT.

This clonotype was observed a handful of times. V is TRBV13 and J is TRBJ2-1; perhaps TRBD2 as D (6 bases). Germline V lookup: CDR1 PRHDT, CDR2 FYEKMQ (reference sequence). This CDR3 spans 12 amino acids. V was trimmed by 3 bases and J by 9 bases, leaving 9 bases between them. Here the CDR3 DNA reads TGTGCCAGCAGCTTGAGGAGGGGTGAGCAGTTCTTC. It specifies CASSLRRGEQFF.

V gene TRBV12-3 or TRBV12-4 combines with J gene TRBJ1-4; 7 bases fit TRBD1. With V trimmed by 6 bases and J by 8 bases, 6 bases remained unmatched. The CDR3 spans 13 residues. CDR3 amino acids: CASSRDSREKLFF. The CDR3 nucleotides are TGTGCCAGCAGCCGGGACAGCAGAGAAAAACTGTTTTTT.